This record looks at one T cell receptor (beta chain) sequence and its context. Antigen unknown. The sample is drawn from a study of cytomegalovirus exposure and HLA in healthy donors. Overall study findings and caveats: Presence/absence comparisons presumed near-even sequencing depth among donors. Researchers reported in a later analysis that common viral pathogens appeared linked to several top clusters.

The study ran its PCR with 60 Vbeta and 13 Jbeta primers. TCRdb keeps only in-frame clones here, not all; method: immunoSEQ multiplex PCR. The sample has under 40,000 clones, roughly 78% seen once; the top ten hold roughly 6%. CDR1 is SGHVS and CDR2 is FNYEAQ in the germline V gene. V was cut by 0 bases and J by 3 bases, with 8 bases left in between. This CDR3 spans 14 amino acids. What was sequenced was PBMCs. This sequence was found in a male donor in good health and CMV-seronegative. The V call is TRBV7-6, the J call TRBJ1-1; D not resolved. The CDR3 reads CASSLASGYTEAFF. The CDR3 DNA follows: TGTGCCAGCAGCTTAGCCTCGGGGTACACTGAAGCTTTCTTT.